This T cell receptor (beta chain) was sequenced for a study of regulatory T cells in long-lasting Graves disease (dated by TCRdb to the early 2020s). At the level of the whole study: Persistent Graves' disease was defined as antithyroid drug treatment for over 5 years with persistently positive TSH receptor autoantibodies. This study used TCR sequencing and RNA sequencing of peripheral blood to compare persistent Graves' disease patients against newly diagnosed Graves' disease patients. The study was conducted in China and was registered as a clinical trial. A total of around 35 samples underwent TCR sequencing, from roughly 13 patients with persistent Graves' disease and 20 or so patients with newly diagnosed Graves' disease. Persistent Graves' disease patients in the clinical cohort had taken antithyroid drugs for about 9.7 years on average. The full study reports these points: Persistent disease showed preferential use of TRBV28, TRBJ1-2 and TRBJ2-5, whereas newly diagnosed disease favored TRBV20-1 and TRBJ2-1. Only peripheral blood was studied, because thyroid tissue, the primary lesion, was inaccessible. Compared with newly diagnosed patients, patients with persistent Graves' disease had lower TCR Shannon entropy and fewer highly expanded clones, which suggests clonal expansion. Patients with persistent disease shared more public clonotypes (about 2,900) than newly diagnosed patients did (approximately 990). Only the TCR beta chain was sequenced and analyzed. The authors noted that the small sample size was a limitation that may lower accuracy.

Receptors were amplified or captured by multiplex PCR. This sample was sequenced with an Illumina HiSeq 4000. iRepertoire HTBI primers and Arm-PCR amplification of CDR3 regions were used to construct TCR beta libraries. Before sequencing, the PCR products went through gel purification. Per the original workflow: Gene usage analysis of CDR3 amino acid clonotypes used the 55 to 65 TRBV and some 15 TRBJ segments found across samples. Filtered high-quality paired reads were merged into contigs using COPE and FqMerger. BLAST was used to align contigs to the IMGT TRBV, TRBD and TRBJ reference genes, and CDR3 was defined following IMGT. Any clonotype with a frequency above 0.1% was counted as a highly expanded clone. Repertoire diversity was measured by Shannon entropy, and V-J evenness by the Gini coefficient. Clonotypes shared by more than one individual were considered public. The raw public reads went through TCRdb reprocessing: fastp at Q25, MiXCR clone calling, in-frame beta chains kept. Every distinct CDR3 protein forms one entry, paired with its most common genes and DNA. In this record, the V and J calls reflect TCRdb's handling and not the investigators' own analysis. The sample records hundreds of thousands of distinct CDR3 sequences, 20% to 25% of which are singletons. Together, the top ten hold roughly 7% of the sample.

This clonotype showed up many times. The target of this receptor is not known. The sample holds no much larger clone one base away, and base qualities are not on file. The sample's time point label, decoded: persistent/refractory GD, antithyroid drugs over 5 years with positive TRAb. For both TCR sequencing and RNA sequencing, RNA was extracted from PBMCs using TRIzol. The diagnosis of Graves' disease was made according to American Thyroid Association guidelines. Patients for the study were recruited at an endocrinology department in Xi'an, China. Each patient gave approximately 10 milliliters of peripheral blood, collected in an EDTA anticoagulant tube. PBMCs were isolated by Ficoll Paque Plus density gradient separation without further T cell sorting. An Agilent 2100 Bioanalyzer and agarose gel were used to check RNA quality, while a NanoDrop 2000 measured RNA concentration. Based on the germline V gene (reference sequence), the CDR1 and CDR2 sequences are SEHNR and FQNEAQ. From cysteine to phenylalanine, the CDR3 is 11 amino acids long. CDR3 DNA only is kept here, 33 bases in frame from base 1. The V end loses 6 bases and the J end loses 7 bases, and a stretch of 6 bases separates them.

This TCR came from a female donor with Graves disease. The sample was peripheral blood mononuclear cells (PBMCs), taken when the disease was refractory, from a patient treated with antithyroid drugs. Recombination linked TRBV7-9 to TRBJ1-4, with the D segment identity uncertain. The nucleotides are TGTGCCAGCAGTTTGAGTGAAAAACTGTTTTTT. It is translated as CASSLSEKLFF. Joined to the reference TRBV7-9 and TRBJ1-4 proteins, this CDR3 gives the full variable domain: DTGVSQNPRHKITKRGQNVTFRCDPISEHNRLYWYRQTLGQGPEFLTYFQNEAQLEKSRLLSDRFSAERPKGSFSTLEIQRTEQGDSAMYLCASSLSEKLFFGSGTQLSVL.